The 11 T cell receptor beta chains presented below share a single source sample, sequenced in a study of OX40 agonist ivuxolimab in advanced cancers. Only in-frame clones appear in the TCRdb table, and some are missing; sequencing was by immunoSEQ multiplex PCR. The sample comprises about 99,000 clones, 90% to 95% of which are singletons, and 0.25% to 0.35% rests with the top ten. Here the sequenced sample was CD4+ or CD8+ T cells sorted from blood, taken in a trial of the OX40 agonist ivuxolimab. These receptors were collected from an adult with an advanced solid tumor such as melanoma, head and neck, liver or kidney cancer.

V is TRBV23-1 and J is TRBJ2-7; D assignment may be TRBD1 or TRBD2 (5 bases each). TRBV23-1 is designated an ORF whose function remains uncertain. This CDR3 comprises 14 residues. With 10 bases removed from V and 5 bases from J, the gap between germline ends came to 21 bases. The CDR3 sequence is CATPCGQGNDEQYF. The CDR3 nucleotides read TGCGCCACCCCCTGCGGGCAGGGAAACGACGAGCAGTACTTC.

Comments on this clone: The same CDR3 arises from other DNA sequences in this sample as well. This rearrangement joins TRBV5-1 to TRBJ2-3; D not certain. The CDR3 contains 11 residues. The germline V gene encodes CDR1 SGHRS and CDR2 YFSETQ. The V end was cut by 1 base, the J end by 3 bases, with 0 bases between. DNA of the CDR3: TGCGCCAGCAGCTTGACAGATACGCAGTATTTT. Translation: CASSLTDTQYF.

This chain joins TRBV7-2 and TRBJ2-5; 9 bases map to TRBD2. Looked up from germline, CDR1 is SGHTA and CDR2 is FQGNSA. The CDR3 covers 14 residues. The trim removed 4 bases at V and 5 bases at J, leaving 5 bases unmatched. CDR3 coding DNA: TGTGCCAGCAGCTCGGGACTAGCTACCGAGACCCAGTACTTC. This translates into CASSSGLATETQYF.

The rearrangement joins TRBV11-3 to TRBJ1-1; TRBD1 might be the D (6 bases). CDR1 and CDR2 (germline): SGHNT, YENEEA. The CDR3 is 15 amino acids. V lost 5 bases and J lost 3, with 16 bases in between. The DNA of the CDR3 is TGTGCCAGCAGCCCCGGGAGGGGGGGTGACACTGAAGCTTTCTTT. Encoded protein: CASSPGRGGDTEAFF.

The chain couples TRBV28 to TRBJ2-1, with TRBD2 identical over 10 bases. The trim removed 2 bases at V and 8 bases at J, leaving 6 bases unmatched. Germline V gives CDR1 MDHEN, CDR2 SYDVKM. The CDR3 is 15 residues long. The CDR3 DNA is TGTGCCAGCAGTTTACTCGGACTAGCGGATGATGAGCAGTTCTTC. It specifies CASSLLGLADDEQFF.

The rearrangement uses TRBV2 and TRBJ2-2; 14 bases match TRBD2. CDR3 length equals 16 residues. Per the germline V gene, CDR1 is SNHLY and CDR2 is FYNNEI. J lost 1 base, V lost 8 bases, and 3 bases had no gene match. The CDR3 coding sequence is TGTGCCAGCGACGGACTAGCGGGAGGGAACACCGGGGAGCTGTTTTTT. Residues: CASDGLAGGNTGELFF.

The CDR3: CASSATGKRSYGYTF. The CDR3 bases are TGTGCCAGCAGTGCGACAGGGAAAAGGAGCTATGGCTACACCTTC. The chain uses TRBV28 and TRBJ1-2, with 7 bases that match TRBD1. CDR1 is MDHEN and CDR2 is SYDVKM in the germline V gene. CDR3 length equals 15 residues. The junction had 10 bases not matched to a gene; V was cut back by 5 bases and J by 4 bases.

The gene calls are TRBV7-3 and TRBJ2-2; the D gene is possibly TRBD1 (6 bases). V lost 5 bases, J lost 6 bases, and 10 bases lay in between. The CDR3 contains 13 residues. Per the germline V gene, CDR1 is SGHTA and CDR2 is FQGTGA. Here the CDR3 reads CASSPQGAGELFF. The CDR3 DNA reads TGTGCCAGCAGCCCACAGGGTGCCGGGGAGCTGTTTTTT.

This sequence joins TRBV4-3 and TRBJ2-5, with D perhaps TRBD1 (5 bases). Deletions cut 4 bases from V and 1 base from J, with 7 bases between. There are 13 residues in the CDR3. Germline-derived CDR1 and CDR2 are LGHNA and YSLEER. The CDR3 DNA reads TGCGCCAGCAGCCGACAGCTCCAAGAGACCCAGTACTTC. Protein: CASSRQLQETQYF.

A single count supports this clone. Here the CDR3 DNA reads TGTGCCAGCAGCTTAGGCCCCTCCTCCTACGAGCAGTACTTC. This translates into CASSLGPSSYEQYF. The V gene is TRBV7-2, the J gene TRBJ2-5, with D hard to call. Judging by the DNA end, TRBJ2-7 fits better; the J call may be wrong. CDR1 is SGHTA, CDR2 FQGNSA, per germline. CDR3 size: 14 residues.

The CDR3 sequence is CASSDVRGRQETQYF. The CDR3 region has the DNA TGTGCCAGCAGTGATGTAAGGGGGCGGCAAGAGACCCAGTACTTC. The chain uses TRBV6-1 and TRBJ2-5; 7 bases align to TRBD1. Trimming cost V 3 bases and J 2 bases; bases outside gene matches: 6. The CDR3 extends over 15 amino acids. Germline CDR1 is MNHNS and CDR2 is SASEGT.